What follows are 21 T cell receptor beta chains derived from one specimen sequenced in a study of stem cell transplantation in POMP-related autoinflammatory disease (dated by TCRdb to about 2021). In the paper's terms, the time point label means: after hematopoietic stem cell transplant. Library preparation was by the immunoSEQ multiplex PCR assay. The immuneACCESS repertoire file appears here via TCRdb, limited to in-frame rearrangements. These files lack a portion of the clones; in checked studies, under half of the deficit traces to unresolved V genes, and the cause of the others is not known. The sample table holds around 9,000 clones, of which 88% were seen once. Of the sample, 13% falls within the top ten clones. The material sequenced was CD8+ T cells from PBMCs, taken after stem cell transplantation. Every receptor here comes from a human patient with POMP-related autoinflammation and immune dysregulation (PRAID). After a transplant, not all T cells may be the patient's own; some may come from the graft donor.

This rearrangement joins TRBV28 to TRBJ1-2; 12 nucleotides agree with TRBD1. V was clipped by 3 bases and J by 5 bases; unmatched bases: 13. The V gene's germline CDR1 is MDHEN and CDR2 SYDVKM. This CDR3 comprises 18 residues. The CDR3 region is CASSLTGTGGALRYGYTF. The CDR3 DNA is TGTGCCAGCAGTTTGACCGGGACAGGGGGCGCCTTGAGGTATGGCTACACCTTC.

The chain joins TRBV5-6 to TRBJ1-6, with D perhaps matching TRBD1 (6 bases). V was clipped by 1 base and J by 2 bases, with 10 bases between them. The germline V gene has CDR1 SGHDT and CDR2 YYEEEE. CDR3 length: 16 residues. CDR3 sequence: CASSLTQGTYNSPLHF. CDR3 nucleotides: TGTGCCAGCAGCTTGACCCAGGGGACCTATAATTCACCCCTCCACTTT.

This clone has just a few counts. The J gene is TRBJ2-2, the V gene TRBV6-2 or TRBV6-3; 7 bases are a match to TRBD1. The V and J ends lost 2 bases and 2 bases, in that order; junction bases with no gene match: 8. In germline, CDR1 is MNHEY, CDR2 SVGEGT. The CDR3 is 17 residues long. This CDR3 is CASSYAPGQPNTGELFF. The CDR3, as DNA: TGTGCCAGCAGTTACGCGCCGGGACAGCCTAACACCGGGGAGCTGTTTTTT.

The chain has TRBV2 and TRBJ2-3; TRBD2 matches 7 bases. The CDR3 consists of 16 residues. V shed 8 bases and J 0 bases; nucleotides not matched to a gene: 11. The germline gives CDR1 SNHLY, CDR2 FYNNEI. CDR3 sequence (DNA): TGTGCCAGCGCACGAACGGGTAGCGGGAGCACAGATACGCAGTATTTT. Its translation is CASARTGSGSTDTQYF.

This rearrangement joins TRBV11-2 to TRBJ2-7; no reliable D call. CDR1 and CDR2 from the germline V gene are SGHAT and FQNNGV. CDR3 length: 12 amino acids. Trimming removed 3 bases at V and 0 bases at J, with 3 bases between. CDR3: CASSFDSYEQYF. The DNA of the CDR3 is TGTGCCAGCAGCTTTGACTCCTACGAGCAGTACTTC. Drawing the rest from reference TRBV11-2 and TRBJ2-7, the complete variable domain is EAGVAQSPRYKIIEKRQSVAFWCNPISGHATLYWYQQILGQGPKLLIQFQNNGVVDDSQLPKDRFSAERLKGVDSTLKIQPAKLEDSAVYLCASSFDSYEQYFGPGTRLTVT.

The J gene is TRBJ2-5, the V gene TRBV11-2, with 8 bases aligning to TRBD2. The junction had 4 bases not matched to a gene; V was cut back by 6 bases and J by 1 base. Germline V lookup: CDR1 SGHAT, CDR2 FQNNGV. The CDR3 extends over 14 amino acids. The CDR3 DNA follows: TGTGCCAGCAGTCAAACTAGCGGCCAAGAGACCCAGTACTTC. The encoded protein is CASSQTSGQETQYF.

The rearrangement uses TRBV11-3 and TRBJ1-4; D perhaps matches TRBD1 (5 bases). V was cut by 4 bases and J by 8 bases, with 11 bases left in between. This CDR3 is 13 amino acids long. Germline V lookup: CDR1 SGHNT, CDR2 YENEEA. The CDR3 DNA follows: TGTGCCAGCAGCTCCGGGACTGGGGAAAAACTGTTTTTT. The encoded protein is CASSSGTGEKLFF.

The chain joins TRBV7-9 to TRBJ2-1, with D unclear. V was trimmed by 5 bases and J by 6 bases, leaving 5 bases between them. Germline CDR1 is SEHNR and CDR2 is FQNEAQ (reference sequence). The CDR3 contains 11 residues. This chain's CDR3 is CASSLTNEQFF. In DNA form, the CDR3 reads TGTGCCAGCAGCCTGACCAATGAGCAGTTCTTC.

The gene calls are TRBV19 and TRBJ2-1; tentatively, D is TRBD2 (6 bases). Trimming cost V 3 bases and J 8 bases, with 14 bases left between them. In germline, CDR1 is LNHDA, CDR2 SQIVND (reference sequence). This CDR3 is built from 14 residues. CDR3 bases: TGTGCCAGTAGTATCGGGGGACTCCATTATGAGCAGTTCTTC. It encodes CASSIGGLHYEQFF.

The count of this clone is one. The chain carries TRBV6-2 or TRBV6-3 and TRBJ2-7; 12 bases fit TRBD2. V shed 5 bases, J shed 0 bases, and the junction held 11 bases outside the gene matches. CDR1 and CDR2 (germline): MNHEY, SVGEGT. The CDR3 runs 18 residues. In DNA, the CDR3 is TGTGCCAGCAGTACGTGGCTAGCGGGAGGGCACAGCTCCTACGAGCAGTACTTC. It translates to CASSTWLAGGHSSYEQYF.

The chain couples TRBV23-1 to TRBJ2-1; TRBD2 agrees at 7 bases. TRBV23-1 is placed among ORFs of uncertain function. The CDR3 contains 18 residues. Losses at the gene ends were 0 bases for V and 5 bases for J; bases not matched to a gene: 13. CDR3 loop: CASSQSFQRGRRNNEQFF. The DNA for the CDR3 is TGCGCCAGCAGTCAATCGTTCCAGCGGGGCCGACGGAACAATGAGCAGTTCTTC.

This chain joins TRBV7-9 and TRBJ2-7; weak D call: TRBD2 (6 bases). Per the germline V gene, CDR1 is SEHNR and CDR2 is FQNEAQ (reference sequence). CDR3 size: 12 residues. V was pared by 2 bases and J by 5 bases, with 7 bases between. Here the CDR3 reads CASSLSGDEQYF. The CDR3 DNA is TGTGCCAGCAGCTTATCGGGGGACGAGCAGTACTTC.

This clone was recorded once. The chain is built from TRBV28 and TRBJ1-1; 8 bases are a match to TRBD1. Looked up from germline, CDR1 is MDHEN and CDR2 is SYDVKM. J was trimmed by 0 bases and V by 2 bases; bases with no gene match: 2. There are 15 residues in the CDR3. In DNA, the CDR3 is TGTGCCAGCAGTTTAGCACAGGGGGTGAACACTGAAGCTTTCTTT. Translating gives CASSLAQGVNTEAFF.

The chain couples TRBV5-6 to TRBJ2-2; D perhaps matches TRBD2 (6 bases). The CDR3 is 15 residues long. Germline V lookup: CDR1 SGHDT, CDR2 YYEEEE. The V gene lost 4 bases and the J gene lost 3 bases, with 13 bases spanning the gap. CDR3 loop: CASSSNRRDTGELFF. DNA of the CDR3: TGTGCCAGCAGCAGTAACAGGAGGGACACCGGGGAGCTGTTTTTT.

The rearrangement joins TRBV6-5 to TRBJ1-5, with 8 positions matching TRBD1. J was trimmed by 7 bases and V by 4 bases; bases with no gene match: 3. From germline, CDR1 is MNHEY and CDR2 SVGAGI. The length of the CDR3 is 13 residues. The CDR3 spells CASSLTGEQPQHF. In DNA form, the CDR3 reads TGTGCCAGCAGTTTGACAGGGGAACAGCCCCAGCATTTT.

This clone is medium-sized by share. This rearrangement joins TRBV5-4 to TRBJ2-1; 9 bases match TRBD1. There are 15 residues in the CDR3. Germline V lookup: CDR1 SGHNT, CDR2 YYREEE (reference sequence). V was clipped by 4 bases and J by 7 bases; unmatched bases: 9. Written as DNA, the CDR3 is TGTGCCAGCAGCCCGGCGGGACAGGGTACGAATGAGCAGTTCTTC. This translates into CASSPAGQGTNEQFF. The whole variable domain, remainder taken from reference TRBV5-4 and TRBJ2-1, is ETGVTQSPTHLIKTRGQQVTLRCSSQSGHNTVSWYQQALGQGPQFIFQYYREEENGRGNFPPRFSGLQFPNYSSELNVNALELDDSALYLCASSPAGQGTNEQFFGPGTRLTVL.

J is TRBJ1-2 and V is TRBV28; D remains unclear. CDR1 and CDR2 (germline): MDHEN, SYDVKM. The CDR3 consists of 11 residues. The V end was cut by 3 bases, the J end by 8 bases, with 7 bases between. CDR3 sequence: CASSFGLGYTF. For the CDR3, the DNA is TGTGCCAGCAGTTTCGGGTTGGGCTACACCTTC.

This chain joins TRBV6-5 and TRBJ1-4, with a possible D match to TRBD1 (6 bases). The germline V gene has CDR1 MNHEY and CDR2 SVGAGI. This CDR3 is 16 amino acids long. V was cut by 4 bases and J by 0 bases, with 12 bases left in between. The CDR3: CASSLTGTATNEKLFF. The CDR3 DNA sequence: TGTGCCAGCAGTTTAACAGGGACTGCAACTAATGAAAAACTGTTTTTT.

J is TRBJ2-3 and V is TRBV6-5; 7 positions agree with TRBD2. V lost 0 bases and J lost 4; bases outside the gene matches: 4. The CDR3 covers 15 residues. The germline gives CDR1 MNHEY, CDR2 SVGAGI. The CDR3 sequence: CASSYSGGVADTQYF. CDR3 bases: TGTGCCAGCAGTTACTCGGGGGGGGTAGCAGATACGCAGTATTTT.

The chain couples TRBV7-7 to TRBJ2-7; D may be TRBD1 (6 bases). Germline V gives CDR1 SSHAT, CDR2 FNYEAQ (reference sequence). There are 15 residues in the CDR3. V lost 2 bases and J lost 6, with 17 bases in between. The CDR3 loop reads CASSLLRQGLGEQYF. In nucleotides, the CDR3 is TGTGCCAGCAGCTTACTCCGGCAGGGGTTGGGCGAGCAGTACTTC.

This clone came up once. The chain uses TRBV28 and TRBJ2-1; 8 bases agree with TRBD2. Trimming at V came to 7 bases and at J to 8 bases, leaving 16 bases not matched to a gene. This CDR3 has 16 amino acids. Germline CDR1 is MDHEN and CDR2 is SYDVKM. CDR3 DNA: TGTGCCAGCACCTCGGATTCCGCTAGCGGGTTTCATGAGCAGTTCTTC. It encodes CASTSDSASGFHEQFF.